This is a list of T cell receptor beta chains from one sample in a study of early T cells in non-severe SARS-CoV-2 infection. TCRdb reprocessed the 5' RACE reads with MiXCR, giving one entry per CDR3 protein. The profile shows about 54,000 distinct CDR3 sequences, about 6.4% of them singletons. Sequencing used whole blood, obtained at baseline. The receptors come from an adult who was a healthcare worker with PCR-confirmed SARS-CoV-2 infection or an uninfected control (not recorded which). Both conserved end residues are part of each CDR3. D genes are given only for firm matches. Clone size is shown for a subset of rows, as once, few, many or a class of expanded clone.

-,TRBV19,few,TRBJ2-5,CASSIDRFQETQYF,TGTGCCAGTAGTATAGATCGCTTTCAAGAGACCCAGTACTTC
TRBD2,TRBV10-3,-,TRBJ2-1,CATSGLAGTHEQFF,TGTGCCACCTCGGGACTAGCGGGGACCCATGAGCAGTTCTTC
-,TRBV28,many,TRBJ1-1,CASSFWLNTEAFF,TGTGCCAGCAGTTTCTGGCTGAACACTGAAGCTTTCTTT
-,TRBV6-6,-,TRBJ1-2,CASIGGLGHYGYTF,TGTGCCAGCATAGGGGGGTTGGGGCACTATGGCTACACCTTC
-,TRBV4-2,many,TRBJ2-5,CASSQGNFQETQYF,TGTGCCAGCAGCCAAGGAAACTTTCAAGAGACCCAGTACTTC
TRBD1,TRBV7-2,many,TRBJ2-7,CASSLLGQGVYEQYF,TGTGCCAGCAGCCTACTCGGACAGGGGGTTTACGAGCAGTACTTC
-,TRBV6-6,many,TRBJ2-7,CASSDRDIYEQYF,TGTGCCAGCAGTGATCGGGACATCTACGAGCAGTACTTC
TRBD2,TRBV20-1,-,TRBJ2-3,CTSGGNTDTQYF,TGCACTAGCGGGGGGAACACAGATACGCAGTATTTT
TRBD1,TRBV12-3/TRBV12-4,-,TRBJ2-6,CASSLLGQGTSGANVLTF,TGTGCCAGCAGTTTATTGGGACAGGGAACCTCTGGGGCCAACGTCCTGACTTTC
-,TRBV29-1,-,TRBJ2-5,CSAAVSQLQETQYF,TGCAGCGCCGCGGTTAGTCAGCTCCAAGAGACCCAGTACTTC
-,TRBV20-1,many,TRBJ1-1,CSARDVSGYTEAFF,TGCAGTGCTAGAGATGTCAGCGGGTACACTGAAGCTTTCTTT
-,TRBV20-1,many,TRBJ1-4,CSARDGGLRGEKLFF,TGCAGTGCTAGAGATGGAGGACTCAGGGGTGAAAAACTGTTTTTT
TRBD1,TRBV28,many,TRBJ2-1,CASRYPAGTGSYNEQFF,TGTGCCAGCAGATATCCGGCCGGGACAGGGAGCTACAATGAGCAGTTCTTC
-,TRBV19,-,TRBJ2-7,CASSAYGHLSYEQYF,TGTGCCAGTAGTGCCTACGGACACCTATCCTACGAGCAGTACTTC
-,TRBV5-1,-,TRBJ2-2,CASSLAVTGNTGELFF,TGCGCCAGCAGCTTGGCCGTGACAGGGAACACCGGGGAGCTGTTTTTT
-,TRBV11-2,many,TRBJ1-2,CASSPNNYGYTF,TGTGCCAGCAGCCCTAATAACTATGGCTACACCTTC
-,TRBV28,-,TRBJ1-4,CASSLGVATNEKLFF,TGTGCCAGCAGTTTGGGGGTTGCAACTAATGAAAAACTGTTTTTT
-,TRBV4-3,few,TRBJ2-1,CASSLEGSDASQFF,TGCGCCAGCAGCCTAGAGGGATCGGACGCATCGCAGTTCTTC
-,TRBV10-3,few,TRBJ1-5,CAISESRGTDYSNQPQHF,TGTGCCATCAGTGAGTCTCGGGGAACAGACTATAGCAATCAGCCCCAGCATTTT
-,TRBV4-3,many,TRBJ2-3,CASSQTPLGADTQYF,TGCGCCAGCAGCCAAACCCCCCTCGGGGCAGATACGCAGTATTTT
TRBD1,TRBV6-6,many,TRBJ2-2,CASSYLLGQGGTGELFF,TGTGCCAGCAGTTACTTACTGGGACAGGGTGGGACCGGGGAGCTGTTTTTT
TRBD1,TRBV27,-,TRBJ2-7,CASSFLGQAYEQYF,TGTGCCAGCAGTTTTCTGGGACAGGCTTACGAGCAGTACTTC
-,TRBV14,-,TRBJ1-2,CASSQGAPTLYGYTF,TGTGCCAGCAGCCAAGGGGCGCCCACCCTGTATGGCTACACCTTC
-,TRBV28,few,TRBJ1-1,CASSFPSDAKKNTEAFF,TGTGCCAGCAGTTTCCCCTCCGATGCAAAAAAGAACACTGAAGCTTTCTTT
-,TRBV12-3/TRBV12-4,-,TRBJ2-5,CASSLSLGGLETQYF,TGTGCCAGCAGTTTATCACTAGGAGGGTTAGAGACCCAGTACTTC
TRBD1,TRBV3-1,-,TRBJ1-1,CASSPQTGHRAAFF,TGTGCCAGCAGCCCCCAGACAGGGCATCGGGCAGCTTTCTTT
-,TRBV28,many,TRBJ2-5,CASSGWADKETQYF,TGTGCCAGCAGTGGATGGGCAGACAAAGAGACCCAGTACTTC
-,TRBV11-3,many,TRBJ2-5,CASSRRQEETQYF,TGTGCCAGCAGCAGGCGACAGGAAGAGACCCAGTACTTC
-,TRBV6-1,-,TRBJ2-3,CAITSSSTDTQYF,TGTGCCATTACTAGTTCTAGCACAGATACGCAGTATTTT
-,TRBV5-4,many,TRBJ2-7,CASSFVSLGTYEQYF,TGTGCCAGCAGCTTTGTCTCCTTGGGTACCTACGAGCAGTACTTC
-,TRBV20-1,many,TRBJ2-1,CSGHETTINEQFF,TGCAGTGGTCATGAGACTACCATTAATGAGCAGTTCTTC
-,TRBV20-1,many,TRBJ2-7,CSASRTATVYEQYF,TGCAGTGCTAGTAGGACAGCAACAGTCTACGAGCAGTACTTC
-,TRBV6-2/TRBV6-3,many,TRBJ1-1,CASRPDSGEAFF,TGTGCCAGCAGACCCGACAGTGGTGAAGCTTTCTTT
TRBD2,TRBV20-1,few,TRBJ2-7,CSAPGLAGYRGQYF,TGCAGTGCCCCCGGACTAGCGGGGTATCGGGGGCAGTACTTC
-,TRBV29-1,-,TRBJ1-5,CSVRLGGGNQPQHF,TGCAGCGTTAGACTAGGGGGTGGCAATCAGCCCCAGCATTTT
-,TRBV29-1,few,TRBJ1-1,CSVEGNTEAFF,TGCAGCGTTGAGGGGAACACTGAAGCTTTCTTT
-,TRBV20-1,few,TRBJ1-5,CSGAGTNYHSNQPQHF,TGCAGTGGGGCCGGTACCAACTATCATAGCAATCAGCCCCAGCATTTT